Listed below are T cell receptor beta chains from one sample, sequenced in a study of cytomegalovirus exposure and HLA in healthy donors. Clones were read by immunoSEQ multiplex PCR, and TCRdb kept only the in-frame ones, dropping some. Recorded for this sample: around 36,000 clones. Sequencing was done on a sample of PBMCs. These receptor sequences come from a woman in her thirties in good health and CMV-seropositive. The CDR3 runs from the conserved cysteine through the conserved F or W. A D gene is named only where the DNA matches it firmly.

CDR3aa,d_gene,v_gene
CASSLQGARYEQYF,TRBD1,TRBV6-6
CASSLEGTPTYEQYF,.,TRBV5-5
CASSPTGEYGYTF,TRBD1,TRBV4-1
CASSLDLGRGLGYTF,TRBD1,TRBV7-9
CSVDGQGKKTGELFF,TRBD1,TRBV29-1
CASSSSSQFRNSYEQYF,.,TRBV5-1
CASRKGAYTDTQYF,TRBD1,TRBV9
CASRAYGYTF,.,TRBV2
CASSSIQGASNEKLFF,TRBD1,TRBV5-6
CASSQEATALNEKLFF,.,TRBV4-1